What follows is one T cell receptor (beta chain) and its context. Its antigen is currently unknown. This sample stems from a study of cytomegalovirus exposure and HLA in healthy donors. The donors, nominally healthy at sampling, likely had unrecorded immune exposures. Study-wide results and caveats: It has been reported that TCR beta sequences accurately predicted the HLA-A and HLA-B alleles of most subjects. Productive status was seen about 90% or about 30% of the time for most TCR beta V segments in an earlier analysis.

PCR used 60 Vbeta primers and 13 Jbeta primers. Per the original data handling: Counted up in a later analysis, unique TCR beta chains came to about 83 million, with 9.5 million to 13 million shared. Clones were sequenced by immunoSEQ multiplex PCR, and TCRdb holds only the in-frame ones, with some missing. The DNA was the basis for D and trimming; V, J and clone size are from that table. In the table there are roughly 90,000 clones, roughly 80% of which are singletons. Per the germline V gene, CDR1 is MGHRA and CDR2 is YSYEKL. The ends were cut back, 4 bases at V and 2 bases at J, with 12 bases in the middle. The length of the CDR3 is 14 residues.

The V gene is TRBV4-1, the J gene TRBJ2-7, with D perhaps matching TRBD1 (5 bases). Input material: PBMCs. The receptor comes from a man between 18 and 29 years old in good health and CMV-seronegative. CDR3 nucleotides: TGCGCCAGCAGCCCGATGGACACCCCCTACGAGCAGTACTTC. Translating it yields CASSPMDTPYEQYF.